The clone carrying this T cell receptor (beta chain) occurred many times. After removal of 5 bases from V and 10 bases from J, the junction contained 7 bases not matched to a gene. Germline V gene data show CDR1 as SGHAT and CDR2 as FQNNGV. The CDR3 consists of 14 residues. The sample belongs to a study of early T cells in non-severe SARS-CoV-2 infection. TCRdb re-derived calls from the 5' RACE reads in MiXCR, one entry per CDR3 protein. This table holds around 57,000 distinct CDR3 sequences, 7% to 9% found once. J is TRBJ2-1 and V is TRBV11-2; 11 bases agree with TRBD2. The source of this sequence is an adult who was a healthcare worker with PCR-confirmed SARS-CoV-2 infection or an uninfected control (not recorded which). The sequencing sample was made of whole blood. CDR3: CASSIGLAGTEQFF. CDR3 in DNA: TGTGCCAGCAGCATAGGACTAGCGGGTACGGAGCAGTTCTTC. The full variable domain, completed using reference TRBV11-2 and TRBJ2-1, is EAGVAQSPRYKIIEKRQSVAFWCNPISGHATLYWYQQILGQGPKLLIQFQNNGVVDDSQLPKDRFSAERLKGVDSTLKIQPAKLEDSAVYLCASSIGLAGTEQFFGPGTRLTVL.